The rows below give T cell receptor beta chains drawn from one sample of a study of early T cells in non-severe SARS-CoV-2 infection. One entry per CDR3 protein results from TCRdb running MiXCR on the 5' RACE reads. The table includes under 95,000 distinct CDR3 sequences, approximately 12% detected once. What was sequenced was whole blood. Receptor source: an adult who was a healthcare worker with PCR-confirmed SARS-CoV-2 infection or an uninfected control (not recorded which). CDR3s include the opening cysteine and the closing phenylalanine or tryptophan. D genes are given only for firm matches. Some rows mark clone size as missing; the rest say once, few, many or name a class of expanded clone.

length	D	V	size	J	CDR3	DNA
14	.	TRBV2	.	TRBJ1-3	CASTDSISGNTIYF	TGTGCCAGCACCGACAGCATCTCTGGAAACACCATATATTTT
14	TRBD1	TRBV7-2	many	TRBJ2-1	CASSPRQGNNEQFF	TGTGCCAGCAGCCCCCGACAGGGTAACAATGAGCAGTTCTTC
12	TRBD1	TRBV2	many	TRBJ1-1	CATTGGYTEAFF	TGTGCCACCACAGGGGGATACACTGAAGCTTTCTTT
14	TRBD1	TRBV25-1	few	TRBJ1-2	CASSTTGGGYGYTF	TGTGCCAGCAGTACCACAGGGGGCGGCTATGGCTACACCTTC
15	TRBD1	TRBV7-2	.	TRBJ2-7	CASSRSGQGTDEQYF	TGTGCCAGCAGCCGATCGGGACAGGGGACGGACGAGCAGTACTTC
13	.	TRBV30	few	TRBJ1-4	CAWSVQGGEKLFF	TGTGCCTGGAGTGTACAGGGAGGGGAAAAACTGTTTTTT
14	TRBD2	TRBV5-1	many	TRBJ2-1	CASLVVAGDNEQFF	TGCGCCAGCCTTGTAGTGGCGGGGGACAATGAGCAGTTCTTC
11	.	TRBV29-1	many	TRBJ1-1	CSVDRATEAFF	TGCAGCGTTGACAGGGCGACTGAAGCTTTCTTT
16	.	TRBV28	many	TRBJ2-3	CASNRPGLGGTDTQYF	TGTGCCAGCAACAGGCCGGGCCTGGGGGGCACAGATACGCAGTATTTT
14	.	TRBV27	many	TRBJ2-1	CASKASSSYNEQFF	TGTGCCAGCAAGGCCTCTAGCTCCTACAATGAGCAGTTCTTC
14	.	TRBV5-1	many	TRBJ2-3	CASSTGTPEDTQYF	TGCGCCAGCAGCACGGGGACCCCGGAGGATACGCAGTATTTT